This TCR beta chain was recorded in a study of blood T cell repertoires in COVID-19. Study-wide background: Samples came from the United States, Italy and Spain, spanning acute and convalescent COVID-19. PBMCs, B-cell-depleted T cells, or T cells provided the cDNA or gDNA that made up the material.

Authors' processing steps: Cell counts per sample came from amplifying reference gene primers. Assay used: immunoSEQ multiplex PCR; TCRdb lists only in-frame clones, some missing. That table is the source of V, J and clone size, and D and trimming were worked out from the DNA. The sample contains fewer than 350,000 clones, 81% of which appear only once. Sequencing was performed on peripheral blood. The receptor comes from a woman aged 55-69 years with active or convalescent COVID-19.

The CDR3 DNA reads as TGTGCCAGCAGCTTATCGGGATCATACCCCACCTACGAGCAGTACTTC. It codes for CASSLSGSYPTYEQYF. V and J are TRBV7-2 and TRBJ2-7, with D maybe TRBD2 (5 bases). CDR1 is SGHTA and CDR2 is FQGNSA in the germline V gene. V gave up 2 bases and J gave up 2 bases, with 16 bases separating them. The CDR3 is made up of 16 amino acids.